The clone carrying this TCR beta chain has only one observation. These data are taken from a study of blood T cell repertoires in COVID-19. Study context: Samples came from the United States, Italy and Spain, spanning acute and convalescent COVID-19.

The repertoire was sequenced with immunoSEQ multiplex PCR; TCRdb's copy has only in-frame clones and lacks some. Among 100,000 to 150,000 clones listed, 85% to 90% were seen once. The specimen sequenced was peripheral blood. This TCR came from an elderly woman with acute or convalescent COVID-19.

The DNA of the CDR3 is TGTGCCAGCAGCGCCCGACAGGGAGGTTATTCACCCCTCCACTTT. Amino acid sequence: CASSARQGGYSPLHF. V gene TRBV7-2 combines with J gene TRBJ1-6; 7 bases match TRBD1. The germline CDR1 and CDR2 sequences are SGHTA and FQGNSA. The CDR3 contains 15 residues. V was pared by 5 bases and J by 8 bases, with 9 bases of the junction left unmatched.